This T cell receptor beta chain was sequenced during a study of blood T cell repertoires in COVID-19. Germline lookup yields CDR1 GTSNPN and CDR2 SVGIG (reference sequence). The CDR3 loop spans 13 amino acids. As for this clone: A junction end diverges from the germline sequence, so it may reflect a read error.

Using immunoSEQ multiplex PCR, the repertoire was profiled, and TCRdb retains in-frame clones only, with some absent. The sample lists 15,000 to 20,000 clones; around nine tenths were seen once. This rearrangement joins TRBV30 to TRBJ1-1; D not resolved. Sequenced sample: peripheral blood. The clonotype originates from a man in his forties with active COVID-19. The CDR3 here is CARRSTENTEAFF. The DNA of the CDR3 is TGTGCCCGGAGGAGTACAGAGAACACTGAAGCTTTCTTT.